This T cell receptor (beta chain) was observed in a study of shared clonotypes between healthy human individuals. Study overall: Aged 18 to 49, the donors were a couple of women and a few men.

This table comes from immunoSEQ multiplex PCR, and its TCRdb copy is limited to in-frame clones, with some not included. The table lists 2 million to 2.5 million clones, around 95% of them singletons. As to this clone: The antigen is unknown.

There are 17 residues in the CDR3. Germline-derived CDR1 and CDR2 are LGHNA and YSLEER. Trimming took off 0 bases at V and 0 bases at J, with 9 bases between the two ends. Study-wide findings and caveats: Clonotype sharing among donors was expected to depend on sequencing depth. Naive subsets, compared against memory subsets, generally had larger estimated richness values.

The sample was naive CD4+ T cells sorted from blood. Noted subset: CD45RA+ positively selected. The origin of this receptor is a man aged 18 to 30 in good health. The genes are TRBV4-3 and TRBJ1-6; possible D gene TRBD1, 5 bases. CDR3 amino acids: CASSQDRGGSYNSPLHF. CDR3 nucleotide sequence: TGCGCCAGCAGCCAAGATCGCGGGGGCTCCTATAATTCACCCCTCCACTTT.